This record covers a single T cell receptor (beta chain). Its antigen remains unknown. The identical CDR3 is also encoded by other nucleotide sequences in the sample. The sample originates from a study of T cell responses to AZD1222 COVID-19 vaccine. Notes on the study in general: Clonal diversity was possibly underestimated, and the donors were mostly white British, with more females. Repertoire sampling occurred only after the peak T cell response.

Clones were sequenced by immunoSEQ multiplex PCR, and TCRdb holds only the in-frame ones, with some missing. The data contain about 210,000 clones, 90% to 95% of them singletons. This material consisted of peripheral blood, taken 28 days after the second dose of the MenACWY control vaccine. This receptor was taken from an adult who received the MenACWY meningococcal vaccine as a control.

The CDR3 protein is CASSLRGSTDTQYF. The CDR3 bases are TGTGCCAGCAGCTTAAGAGGTAGCACAGATACGCAGTATTTT. This chain links TRBV7-3 with TRBJ2-3; D remains ambiguous. Trimming cost V 1 base and J 0 bases, with 5 bases left between them. This CDR3 has 14 residues. The germline V gene encodes CDR1 SGHTA and CDR2 FQGTGA.